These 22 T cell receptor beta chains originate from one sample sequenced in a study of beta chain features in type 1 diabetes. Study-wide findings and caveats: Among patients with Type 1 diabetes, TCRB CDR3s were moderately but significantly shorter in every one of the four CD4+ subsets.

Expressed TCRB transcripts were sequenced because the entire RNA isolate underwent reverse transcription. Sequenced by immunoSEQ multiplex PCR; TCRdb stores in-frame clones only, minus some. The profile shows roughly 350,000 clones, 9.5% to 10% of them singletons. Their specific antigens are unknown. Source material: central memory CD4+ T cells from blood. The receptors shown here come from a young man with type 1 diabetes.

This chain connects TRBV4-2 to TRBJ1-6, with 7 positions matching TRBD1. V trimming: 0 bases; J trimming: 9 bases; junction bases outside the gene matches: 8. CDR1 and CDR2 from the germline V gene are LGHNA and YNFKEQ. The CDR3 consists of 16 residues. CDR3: CASSQDSRGEASPLHF. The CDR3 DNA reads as TGTGCCAGCAGCCAAGATTCCAGGGGGGAGGCTTCACCCCTCCACTTT.

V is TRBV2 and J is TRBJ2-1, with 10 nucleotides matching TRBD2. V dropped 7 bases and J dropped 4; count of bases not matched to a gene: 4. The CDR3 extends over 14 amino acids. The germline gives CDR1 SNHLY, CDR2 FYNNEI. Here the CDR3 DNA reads TGTGCCAGCAAGGAGCGGGAGGGGTACAATGAGCAGTTCTTC. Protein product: CASKEREGYNEQFF.

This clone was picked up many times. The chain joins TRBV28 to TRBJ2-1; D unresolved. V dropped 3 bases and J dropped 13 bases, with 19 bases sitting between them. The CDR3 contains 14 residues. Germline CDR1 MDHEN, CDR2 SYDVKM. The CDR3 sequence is CASSFSTRPSVQFF. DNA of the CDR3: TGTGCCAGCAGTTTTTCTACCCGACCCAGCGTCCAGTTCTTC. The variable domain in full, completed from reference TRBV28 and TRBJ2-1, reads DVKVTQSSRYLVKRTGEKVFLECVQDMDHENMFWYRQDPGLGLRLIYFSYDVKMKEKGDIPEGYSVSREKKERFSLILESASTNQTSMYLCASSFSTRPSVQFFGPGTRLTVL.

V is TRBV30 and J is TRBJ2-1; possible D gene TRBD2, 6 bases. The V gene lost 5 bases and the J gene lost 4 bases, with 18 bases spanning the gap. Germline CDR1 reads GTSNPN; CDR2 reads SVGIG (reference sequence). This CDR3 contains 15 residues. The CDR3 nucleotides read TGTGCCTGGGCTAGGGACTCCAACTCTTACAATGAGCAGTTCTTC. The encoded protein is CAWARDSNSYNEQFF. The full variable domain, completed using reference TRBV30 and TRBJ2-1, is SQTIHQWPATLVQPVGSPLSLECTVEGTSNPNLYWYRQAAGRGLQLLFYSVGIGQISSEVPQNLSASRPQDRQFILSSKKLLLSDSGFYLCAWARDSNSYNEQFFGPGTRLTVL.

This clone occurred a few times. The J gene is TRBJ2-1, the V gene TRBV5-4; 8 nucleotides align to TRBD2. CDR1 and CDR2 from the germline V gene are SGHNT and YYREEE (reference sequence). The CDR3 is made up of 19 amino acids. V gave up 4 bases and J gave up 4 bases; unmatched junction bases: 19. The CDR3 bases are TGTGCCAGCAGCCTAGGGGAGGATAGCGGGACGGGGAGATACAATGAGCAGTTCTTC. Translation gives CASSLGEDSGTGRYNEQFF. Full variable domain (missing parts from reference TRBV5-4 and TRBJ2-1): ETGVTQSPTHLIKTRGQQVTLRCSSQSGHNTVSWYQQALGQGPQFIFQYYREEENGRGNFPPRFSGLQFPNYSSELNVNALELDDSALYLCASSLGEDSGTGRYNEQFFGPGTRLTVL.

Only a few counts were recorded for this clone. CDR3 region: CASRLLAGDHNEQFF. As DNA, the CDR3 is TGTGCCAGCAGATTACTAGCGGGAGACCACAATGAGCAGTTCTTC. This sequence joins TRBV7-6 and TRBJ2-1; TRBD2 matches at 11 bases. With V trimmed by 6 bases and J by 5 bases, 6 bases remained unmatched. The CDR3 has 15 residues. CDR1 and CDR2 (germline): SGHVS, FNYEAQ.

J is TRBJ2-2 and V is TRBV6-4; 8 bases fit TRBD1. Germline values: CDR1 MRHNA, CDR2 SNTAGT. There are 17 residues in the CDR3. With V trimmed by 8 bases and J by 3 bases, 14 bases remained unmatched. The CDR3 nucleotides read TGTGCCAGCGAGGGCTCGTGGGCACAGGGGGACACCGGGGAGCTGTTTTTT. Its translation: CASEGSWAQGDTGELFF.

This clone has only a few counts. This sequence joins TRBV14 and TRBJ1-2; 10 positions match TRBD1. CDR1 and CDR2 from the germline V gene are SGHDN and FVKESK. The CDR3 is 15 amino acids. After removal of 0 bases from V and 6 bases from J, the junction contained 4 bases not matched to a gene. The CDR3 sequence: CASSQDLGQGNGYTF. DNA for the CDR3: TGTGCCAGCAGCCAAGATTTGGGACAGGGGAATGGCTACACCTTC.

Written as DNA, the CDR3 is TGTGCCAGCAACCCCTTCCTGGGGGCAAGGGATACGCAGTATTTT. This codes for CASNPFLGARDTQYF. This chain uses TRBV9 with TRBJ2-3; maybe TRBD1 (6 bases). Germline V gene lookup returns CDR1 SGDLS and CDR2 YYNGEE. This CDR3 is built from 15 residues. V lost 6 bases, J lost 6 bases, and 20 bases lay in between.

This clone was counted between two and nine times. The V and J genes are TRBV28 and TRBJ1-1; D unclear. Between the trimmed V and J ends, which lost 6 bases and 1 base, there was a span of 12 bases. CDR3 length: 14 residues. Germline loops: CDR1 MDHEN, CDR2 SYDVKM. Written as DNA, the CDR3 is TGTGCCAGCAGGATCCTCACGGAGAACACTGAAGCTTTCTTT. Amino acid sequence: CASRILTENTEAFF.

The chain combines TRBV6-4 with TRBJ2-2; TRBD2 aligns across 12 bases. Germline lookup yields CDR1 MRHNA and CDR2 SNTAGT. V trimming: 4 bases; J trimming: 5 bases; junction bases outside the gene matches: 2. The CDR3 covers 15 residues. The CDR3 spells CASSGLAGETGELFF. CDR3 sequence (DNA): TGTGCCAGCAGTGGACTAGCGGGAGAAACCGGGGAGCTGTTTTTT.

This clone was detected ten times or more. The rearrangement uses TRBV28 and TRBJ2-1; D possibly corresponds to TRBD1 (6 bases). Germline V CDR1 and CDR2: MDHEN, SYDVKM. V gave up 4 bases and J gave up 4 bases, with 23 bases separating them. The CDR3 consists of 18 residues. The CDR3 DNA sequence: TGTGCCAGCAGTTCCCTGAAAAACAGGGTGAAGGCATACAATGAGCAGTTCTTC. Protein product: CASSSLKNRVKAYNEQFF.

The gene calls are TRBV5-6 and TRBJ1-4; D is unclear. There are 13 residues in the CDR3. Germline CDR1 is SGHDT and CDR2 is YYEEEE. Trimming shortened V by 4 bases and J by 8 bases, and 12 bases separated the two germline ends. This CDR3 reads CASSESTWEKLFF. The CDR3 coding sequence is TGTGCCAGCAGCGAATCAACATGGGAAAAACTGTTTTTT. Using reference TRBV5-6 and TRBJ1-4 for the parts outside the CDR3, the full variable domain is DAGVTQSPTHLIKTRGQQVTLRCSPKSGHDTVSWYQQALGQGPQFIFQYYEEEERQRGNFPDRFSGHQFPNYSSELNVNALLLGDSALYLCASSESTWEKLFFGSGTQLSVL.

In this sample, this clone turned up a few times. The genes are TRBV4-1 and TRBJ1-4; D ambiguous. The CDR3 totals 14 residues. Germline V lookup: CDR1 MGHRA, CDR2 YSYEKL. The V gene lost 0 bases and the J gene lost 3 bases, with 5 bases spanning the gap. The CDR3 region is CASSQDIPNEKLFF. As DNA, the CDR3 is TGCGCCAGCAGCCAAGATATACCTAATGAAAAACTGTTTTTT.

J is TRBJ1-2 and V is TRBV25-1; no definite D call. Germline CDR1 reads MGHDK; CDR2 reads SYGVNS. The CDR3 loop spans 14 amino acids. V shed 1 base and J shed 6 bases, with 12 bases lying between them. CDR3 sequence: CASSESGRTNGYTF. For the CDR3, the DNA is TGTGCCAGCAGTGAATCCGGGAGGACGAATGGCTACACCTTC.

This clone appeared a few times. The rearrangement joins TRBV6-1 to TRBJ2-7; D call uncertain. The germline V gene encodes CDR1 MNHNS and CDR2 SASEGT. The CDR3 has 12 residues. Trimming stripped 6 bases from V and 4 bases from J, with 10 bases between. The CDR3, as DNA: TGTGCCAGCAGCCCGGAACCATACGAGCAGTACTTC. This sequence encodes CASSPEPYEQYF.

CDR3 sequence (DNA): TGTGCCAGCAGAACTGGACAGTCCTACGAGCAGTACTTC. It encodes CASRTGQSYEQYF. This chain links TRBV6-6 with TRBJ2-7; perhaps TRBD1 as D (6 bases). Germline V lookup: CDR1 MNHNY, CDR2 SVGAGI (reference sequence). With 6 bases removed from V and 1 base from J, the gap between germline ends came to 10 bases. The CDR3 length is 13 residues.

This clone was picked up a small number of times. The CDR3 sequence is CASSQDRREIYGYTF. The CDR3, as DNA: TGTGCCAGCAGCCAAGATAGGCGGGAGATTTACGGCTACACCTTC. The chain links TRBV14 to TRBJ1-2; no clear D gene. Germline-derived CDR1 and CDR2 are SGHDN and FVKESK. V lost 0 bases and J 8 bases, leaving 16 bases between the germline ends. The CDR3 sequence is 15 residues long.

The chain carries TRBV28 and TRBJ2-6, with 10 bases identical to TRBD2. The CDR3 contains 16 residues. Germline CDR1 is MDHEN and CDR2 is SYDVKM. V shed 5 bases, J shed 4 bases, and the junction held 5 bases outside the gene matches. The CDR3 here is CASSLAGDPGANVLTF. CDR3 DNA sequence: TGTGCCAGCAGTCTAGCGGGAGATCCCGGGGCCAACGTCCTGACTTTC.

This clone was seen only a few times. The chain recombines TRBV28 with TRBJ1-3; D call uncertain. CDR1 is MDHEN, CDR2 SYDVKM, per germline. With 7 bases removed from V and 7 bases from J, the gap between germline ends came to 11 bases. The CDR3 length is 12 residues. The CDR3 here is CASNTPGNTIYF. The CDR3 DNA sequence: TGTGCCAGCAACACGCCCGGGAACACCATATATTTT.

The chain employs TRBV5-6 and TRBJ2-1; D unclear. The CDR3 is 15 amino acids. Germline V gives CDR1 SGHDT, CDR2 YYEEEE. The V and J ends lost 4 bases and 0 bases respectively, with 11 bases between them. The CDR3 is CASSLTHNSYNEQFF. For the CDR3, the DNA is TGTGCCAGCAGCCTAACACATAACTCCTACAATGAGCAGTTCTTC.

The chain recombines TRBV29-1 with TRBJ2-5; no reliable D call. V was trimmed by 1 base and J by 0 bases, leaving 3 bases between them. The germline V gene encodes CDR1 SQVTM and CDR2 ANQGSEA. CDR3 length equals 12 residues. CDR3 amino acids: CSVEGNQETQYF. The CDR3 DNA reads TGCAGCGTTGAAGGGAACCAAGAGACCCAGTACTTC.